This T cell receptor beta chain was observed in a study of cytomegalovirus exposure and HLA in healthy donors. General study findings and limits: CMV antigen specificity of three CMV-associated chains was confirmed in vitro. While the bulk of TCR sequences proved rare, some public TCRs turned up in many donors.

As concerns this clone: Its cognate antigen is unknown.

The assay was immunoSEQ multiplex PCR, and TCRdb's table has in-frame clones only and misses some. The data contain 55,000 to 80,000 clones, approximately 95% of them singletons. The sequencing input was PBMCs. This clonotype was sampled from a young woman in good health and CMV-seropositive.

The CDR3 sequence is CASSDSFIGTGGRSGGYTF. For the CDR3, the DNA is TGTGCCAGCAGTGACTCGTTTATAGGGACAGGGGGCAGAAGTGGTGGCTACACCTTC. This chain joins TRBV6-4 and TRBJ1-2; TRBD1 matches at 12 bases. Looked up from germline, CDR1 is MRHNA and CDR2 is SNTAGT. The CDR3 length is 19 residues. V was clipped by 0 bases and J by 7 bases; unmatched bases: 15.